Presented here are 32 T cell receptor beta chains from one specimen sequenced in a study of monozygotic twins with cystic fibrosis. Data came from immunoSEQ multiplex PCR; TCRdb stores just in-frame clones and leaves some out. Of tens of thousands of clones listed, approximately 89% are singletons. The sequenced sample was blood. All receptors derive from a girl aged 2-9 years with cystic fibrosis.

Here the CDR3 reads CASSSPLGDLYGYTF. The DNA of the CDR3 is TGTGCCAGCAGTTCCCCATTGGGGGACCTCTATGGCTACACCTTC. The rearrangement joins TRBV5-4 to TRBJ1-2; D may be TRBD1 (5 bases). CDR1 and CDR2 from the germline V gene are SGHNT and YYREEE (reference sequence). This CDR3 comprises 15 residues. Trimming removed 5 bases at V and 4 bases at J, with 18 bases between. Complete variable domain (other parts from reference TRBV5-4 and TRBJ1-2): ETGVTQSPTHLIKTRGQQVTLRCSSQSGHNTVSWYQQALGQGPQFIFQYYREEENGRGNFPPRFSGLQFPNYSSELNVNALELDDSALYLCASSSPLGDLYGYTFGSGTRLTVV.

The V gene is TRBV2, the J gene TRBJ1-3; the D is unclear. Trimming removed 5 bases from V and 4 bases from J, with 9 bases in between. The CDR3 consists of 13 residues. Germline values: CDR1 SNHLY, CDR2 FYNNEI. CDR3 nucleotide sequence: TGTGCCAGCAGTTCATCGGTGGGAAACACCATATATTTT. Translating gives CASSSSVGNTIYF.

This clone was counted a few times. The chain recombines TRBV4-1 with TRBJ1-1; TRBD1 aligns across 9 bases. CDR3 length: 16 amino acids. Germline loops: CDR1 MGHRA, CDR2 YSYEKL. J gave up 0 bases and V 0 bases, and 2 bases lay outside the gene matches. The CDR3 bases are TGCGCCAGCAGCCAAGAAGGGACAGGGATGAACACTGAAGCTTTCTTT. This sequence encodes CASSQEGTGMNTEAFF.

The chain uses TRBV4-3 and TRBJ2-1; weak D call: TRBD2 (5 bases). Trimming stripped 1 base from V and 4 bases from J, with 11 bases between. The CDR3 loop spans 15 amino acids. Germline V lookup: CDR1 LGHNA, CDR2 YSLEER. This CDR3 reads CASSQGSGDYNEQFF. CDR3 nucleotides: TGCGCCAGCAGCCAAGGGTCCGGGGATTACAATGAGCAGTTCTTC.

The chain carries TRBV6-5 and TRBJ2-1, with 14 positions matching TRBD2. The CDR3 is 15 residues long. V was pared by 7 bases and J by 5 bases, with 4 bases of the junction left unmatched. The V gene's germline CDR1 is MNHEY and CDR2 SVGAGI. CDR3: CASNLGLAGDNEQFF. The CDR3 nucleotides read TGTGCCAGCAACCTGGGACTAGCGGGGGACAATGAGCAGTTCTTC.

The rearrangement joins TRBV7-2 to TRBJ2-7; 8 bases are shared with TRBD1. Germline V gene sequence: CDR1 SGHTA, CDR2 FQGNSA. The CDR3 is made up of 14 amino acids. V lost 3 bases and J lost 1; bases outside the gene matches: 2. CDR3 loop: CASSLDRASYEQYF. CDR3 sequence (DNA): TGTGCCAGCAGCTTGGACAGGGCGTCCTACGAGCAGTACTTC.

This chain uses TRBV4-1 with TRBJ2-2; the D gene could be TRBD1 or TRBD2 (5 bases each). Deletions cut 0 bases from V and 6 bases from J, with 14 bases between. CDR3 size: 16 residues. Germline CDR1 MGHRA, CDR2 YSYEKL. This CDR3 reads CASSQDGEGLAGELFF. Written as DNA, the CDR3 is TGCGCCAGCAGCCAAGATGGAGAGGGGCTGGCCGGGGAGCTGTTTTTT.

V and J are TRBV19 and TRBJ1-2; 7 bases match TRBD1. The trim removed 7 bases at V and 1 base at J, leaving 9 bases unmatched. From germline, CDR1 is LNHDA and CDR2 SQIVND (reference sequence). The CDR3 spans 15 residues. CDR3 coding DNA: TGTGCCAGTATTCAGAGCACAGGGGATAACTATGGCTACACCTTC. This translates into CASIQSTGDNYGYTF.

This clone has a single count. This rearrangement joins TRBV6-5 to TRBJ2-7; 12 bases map to TRBD1. From germline, CDR1 is MNHEY and CDR2 SVGAGI. The CDR3 is 15 amino acids. V was pared by 5 bases and J by 3 bases, with 5 bases of the junction left unmatched. CDR3 protein: CASSPGTGGFYEQYF. The CDR3 coding sequence is TGTGCCAGCAGTCCTGGGACAGGGGGCTTCTACGAGCAGTACTTC.

This chain links TRBV5-6 with TRBJ1-5; D call uncertain. Trimming left V 0 bases short and J 6 bases short, with 10 bases between. Germline V gene sequence: CDR1 SGHDT, CDR2 YYEEEE. This CDR3 region has 14 residues. CDR3 in DNA: TGTGCCAGCAGCTTGGCCGCAGACGGTCAGCCCCAGCATTTT. Translated: CASSLAADGQPQHF.

The chain uses TRBV9 and TRBJ1-1; 9 nucleotides match TRBD1. CDR1 is SGDLS and CDR2 is YYNGEE in the germline V gene. There are 16 residues in the CDR3. Losses at the gene ends were 4 bases for V and 1 base for J; bases not matched to a gene: 8. CDR3 protein: CASSPWTGDGNTEAFF. DNA for the CDR3: TGTGCCAGCAGCCCCTGGACAGGGGATGGGAACACTGAAGCTTTCTTT.

The chain couples TRBV30 to TRBJ2-7, with D perhaps matching TRBD1 (5 bases). Germline CDR1 is GTSNPN and CDR2 is SVGIG (reference sequence). The CDR3 covers 11 residues. Trimming shortened V by 2 bases and J by 4 bases, and 6 bases separated the two germline ends. The CDR3 DNA reads TGTGCCTGGAGTAAGGGGTACGAGCAGTACTTC. It yields the protein CAWSKGYEQYF.

This clone is a singleton in its sample. The gene calls are TRBV7-9 and TRBJ1-2; D unclear. The CDR3 consists of 13 residues. Trimming took 1 base from V and 3 from J, leaving 6 bases between them. The germline V gene encodes CDR1 SEHNR and CDR2 FQNEAQ (reference sequence). The CDR3 reads CASSLDYDYGYTF. The CDR3, as DNA: TGTGCCAGCAGCTTAGACTACGACTATGGCTACACCTTC.

This chain connects TRBV7-6 to TRBJ1-3; weak D call: TRBD1 (5 bases). V lost 0 bases, J lost 0 bases, and 12 bases lay in between. Germline CDR1 reads SGHVS; CDR2 reads FNYEAQ. The CDR3 is 17 residues long. The CDR3, as DNA: TGTGCCAGCAGCTTAGCGGGGCCCAAGAGCTCTGGAAACACCATATATTTT. This encodes CASSLAGPKSSGNTIYF.

The rearrangement links TRBV20-1 to TRBJ2-1, with D unclear. CDR1 and CDR2 from the germline V gene are DFQATT and SNEGSKA (reference sequence). This CDR3 comprises 11 residues. Trimming left V 3 bases short and J 4 bases short, with 4 bases between. The CDR3 nucleotides are TGCAGTGCTAGTATATACAATGAGCAGTTCTTC. It codes for CSASIYNEQFF.

This clone appeared once. This chain connects TRBV7-9 to TRBJ2-2; a possible D gene is TRBD1 (6 bases). V dropped 8 bases and J dropped 3 bases, with 16 bases sitting between them. The germline V gene has CDR1 SEHNR and CDR2 FQNEAQ (reference sequence). The CDR3 extends over 15 amino acids. The CDR3 sequence is CASGDDYRDTGELFF. CDR3 bases: TGTGCCAGCGGGGACGATTACAGGGACACCGGGGAGCTGTTTTTT.

The V and J genes are TRBV10-1 and TRBJ2-4, with 7 bases matching TRBD1. With V trimmed by 0 bases and J by 6 bases, 2 bases remained unmatched. The CDR3 totals 14 residues. The V gene's germline CDR1 is WNHNN and CDR2 SYGVQD (reference sequence). CDR3 in DNA: TGCGCCAGCAGTGAGTCACAGGGGAGAAACATTCAGTACTTC. Its protein product is CASSESQGRNIQYF.

V usage is TRBV6-6 and J usage is TRBJ1-4; 7 positions match TRBD1. The CDR3 has 16 residues. Losses at the gene ends were 7 bases for V and 5 bases for J; bases not matched to a gene: 13. In germline, CDR1 is MNHNY, CDR2 SVGAGI (reference sequence). As DNA, the CDR3 is TGTGCCAGCACCCAGGGGGGGAGAGGGAAGAATGAAAAACTGTTTTTT. This gives the protein CASTQGGRGKNEKLFF.

The gene calls are TRBV25-1 and TRBJ2-1; 8 bases align to TRBD2. Per germline, CDR1 MGHDK and CDR2 SYGVNS. This CDR3 has 15 residues. Germline trimming cut 6 bases from V and 6 bases from J; bases unmatched to any gene: 10. This chain's CDR3 is CASSGWGTRGNEQFF. CDR3 nucleotide sequence: TGTGCCAGCAGCGGGTGGGGGACTAGGGGCAATGAGCAGTTCTTC.

V is TRBV6-5 and J is TRBJ2-7; 8 bases are shared with TRBD1. The CDR3 extends over 14 amino acids. The V gene's germline CDR1 is MNHEY and CDR2 SVGAGI. V trimming: 2 bases; J trimming: 0 bases; junction bases outside the gene matches: 0. The CDR3 is CASSYDRGSYEQYF. The CDR3 nucleotides read TGTGCCAGCAGTTACGACAGGGGCTCCTACGAGCAGTACTTC.

Only one count was recorded for this clone. The J gene is TRBJ1-4, the V gene TRBV19; D is possibly TRBD1 (6 bases). Germline V CDR1 and CDR2: LNHDA, SQIVND (reference sequence). Trimming pared 5 bases from V and 8 bases from J, leaving 27 bases between. The CDR3 extends over 18 amino acids. CDR3 DNA: TGTGCCAGTAGTCCAAACCCCAACAGGGTAGGGTTTGAAGAAAAACTGTTTTTT. Translation gives CASSPNPNRVGFEEKLFF. Supplemented by reference TRBV19 and TRBJ1-4, the full variable domain reads DGGITQSPKYLFRKEGQNVTLSCEQNLNHDAMYWYRQDPGQGLRLIYYSQIVNDFQKGDIAEGYSVSREKKESFPLTVTSAQKNPTAFYLCASSPNPNRVGFEEKLFFGSGTQLSVL.

V is TRBV28 and J is TRBJ1-1; D may be TRBD1 (6 bases). CDR1 MDHEN and CDR2 SYDVKM come from the germline V gene. V was shortened by 3 bases and J by 3 bases, with 11 bases between the two germline ends. The CDR3 length is 14 residues. CDR3: CASSLGGQDTEAFF. DNA for the CDR3: TGTGCCAGCAGTTTGGGGGGGCAAGACACTGAAGCTTTCTTT.

In DNA form, the CDR3 reads TGTGCCAGCAGTCCCTCAGGGGGCACTGAAGCTTTCTTT. It encodes CASSPSGGTEAFF. This chain links TRBV27 with TRBJ1-1; TRBD1 matches 7 bases. Germline loops: CDR1 MNHEY, CDR2 SMNVEV (reference sequence). The ends lost 5 bases at V and 4 bases at J; junction bases unmatched: 4. This CDR3 region has 13 residues.

This chain connects TRBV4-3 to TRBJ2-1; D is possibly TRBD1 (6 bases). The CDR3 loop spans 17 amino acids. V gave up 0 bases and J gave up 1 base, with 13 bases separating them. From germline, CDR1 is LGHNA and CDR2 YSLEER. The CDR3 region has the DNA TGCGCCAGCAGCCAAGATTACCGGCAGGGGTCCTACAATGAGCAGTTCTTC. Protein product: CASSQDYRQGSYNEQFF.

This chain connects TRBV18 to TRBJ1-3, with D perhaps TRBD1 (6 bases). CDR1 and CDR2 (germline): KGHSH, LQKENI. This CDR3 region has 18 residues. Trimming stripped 3 bases from V and 4 bases from J, with 22 bases between. CDR3 residues: CASSPVPGHSISGNTIYF. The CDR3 nucleotides read TGTGCCAGCTCACCTGTACCGGGACATAGTATTTCCGGAAACACCATATATTTT.

The chain combines TRBV6-1 with TRBJ1-1, with a possible D match to TRBD1 (6 bases). Trimming took off 6 bases at V and 1 base at J, with 15 bases between the two ends. The CDR3 contains 15 residues. Germline V CDR1 and CDR2: MNHNS, SASEGT. Here the CDR3 reads CASSLKDRTNTEAFF. The CDR3 DNA reads TGTGCCAGCAGCCTCAAAGACAGGACGAACACTGAAGCTTTCTTT.

V gene TRBV5-6 combines with J gene TRBJ1-2; D uncertain. The CDR3 runs to 13 residues. V was clipped by 1 base and J by 3 bases, with 7 bases between them. CDR1 is SGHDT and CDR2 is YYEEEE in the germline V gene. The CDR3 loop is CASSLWEHYGYTF. CDR3 coding DNA: TGTGCCAGCAGCTTGTGGGAGCACTATGGCTACACCTTC.

The chain has TRBV19 and TRBJ1-1, with TRBD1 identical over 9 bases. Germline CDR1 is LNHDA and CDR2 is SQIVND (reference sequence). The CDR3 spans 17 residues. The ends lost 7 bases at V and 3 bases at J; junction bases unmatched: 15. The CDR3 region has the DNA TGTGCCAGTAATAACCCGCGGGACAGGGATCCCTACACTGAAGCTTTCTTT. Translated, it gives CASNNPRDRDPYTEAFF.

V gene TRBV9 combines with J gene TRBJ2-3; the match to TRBD2 covers 10 bases. The germline V gene has CDR1 SGDLS and CDR2 YYNGEE. The CDR3 sequence is 14 residues long. The V gene end was trimmed by 3 bases and the J gene end by 5 bases; junction bases not matched to a gene: 3. The CDR3 loop reads CASSAGLAVDTQYF. The CDR3 DNA sequence: TGTGCCAGCAGCGCCGGACTAGCGGTAGATACGCAGTATTTT.

The chain recombines TRBV20-1 with TRBJ2-5, with D tentatively TRBD1 or TRBD2 (5 bases each). Trimming removed 7 bases at V and 4 bases at J, with 10 bases between. The CDR3 is made up of 11 amino acids. Germline CDR1 reads DFQATT; CDR2 reads SNEGSKA (reference sequence). CDR3 residues: CSDSGGETQYF. The CDR3 coding sequence is TGCAGTGATAGTGGGGGAGAGACCCAGTACTTC.

This chain joins TRBV30 and TRBJ1-1; 7 nucleotides align to TRBD1. V dropped 3 bases and J dropped 4; count of bases not matched to a gene: 5. The CDR3 has 13 amino acids. The germline gives CDR1 GTSNPN, CDR2 SVGIG (reference sequence). Written as DNA, the CDR3 is TGTGCCTGGAGGGATACAGGGGTCACTGAAGCTTTCTTT. Amino acids: CAWRDTGVTEAFF.

The chain recombines TRBV18 with TRBJ1-4; TRBD1 matches 9 bases. Germline assignment: CDR1 KGHSH and CDR2 LQKENI. The junction had 10 bases not matched to a gene; V was cut back by 3 bases and J by 17 bases. The CDR3 is 13 residues long. CDR3 protein: CASSPTGDRGSFF. The CDR3 nucleotides are TGTGCCAGCTCACCTACCGGTGACAGGGGGTCCTTTTTT.